Listed below are T cell receptor beta chains from one sample, sequenced in a study of blood T cell repertoires in COVID-19. Data came from immunoSEQ multiplex PCR; TCRdb stores just in-frame clones and leaves some out. Of over 150,000 clones listed, around 87% were seen once; the top ten hold approximately 0.62%. Sample: peripheral blood. These receptors were obtained from a man aged 55 to 70 with COVID-19, enrolled during active disease. The CDR3 runs from the conserved cysteine through the conserved F or W. The order of the fields is V gene, clone size, D gene, J gene, CDR3 protein, CDR3 DNA. The D gene is left open where the match is weak. Rows give clone size only sometimes, using once, few, many, or a class for an expanded clone.

V gene: TRBV19; clone size: NA; D gene: NA; J gene: TRBJ1-2; CDR3 protein: CASSMEGYQGYTF; CDR3 DNA: TGTGCCAGTAGTATGGAGGGTTATCAGGGCTACACCTTC
V gene: TRBV7-2; clone size: NA; D gene: NA; J gene: TRBJ1-1; CDR3 protein: CASSLVMANGLSGTEAFF; CDR3 DNA: TGTGCCAGCAGCTTAGTTATGGCGAACGGCTTGTCGGGTACTGAAGCTTTCTTT
V gene: TRBV18; clone size: NA; D gene: NA; J gene: TRBJ2-5; CDR3 protein: CASSPQLQETQYF; CDR3 DNA: TGTGCCAGCTCACCACAGCTCCAAGAGACCCAGTACTTC
V gene: TRBV6-2/TRBV6-3; clone size: once; D gene: TRBD1; J gene: TRBJ2-1; CDR3 protein: CASSYPSDRGNEQFF; CDR3 DNA: TGTGCCAGCAGTTACCCCTCGGACAGGGGAAATGAGCAGTTCTTC
V gene: TRBV7-8; clone size: NA; D gene: NA; J gene: TRBJ1-5; CDR3 protein: CASSLGEGIGQPQHF; CDR3 DNA: TGTGCCAGCAGCTTAGGAGAGGGTATAGGTCAGCCCCAGCATTTT
V gene: TRBV29-1; clone size: once; D gene: NA; J gene: TRBJ1-2; CDR3 protein: CSVDSVGGYTF; CDR3 DNA: TGCAGCGTCGACTCAGTCGGTGGCTACACCTTC
V gene: TRBV7-8; clone size: NA; D gene: NA; J gene: TRBJ1-6; CDR3 protein: CASSPRGWDSPLHF; CDR3 DNA: TGTGCCAGCAGCCCCCGCGGGTGGGATTCACCCCTCCACTTT
V gene: TRBV6-2/TRBV6-3; clone size: few; D gene: NA; J gene: TRBJ2-7; CDR3 protein: CASSPSGLFYEQYF; CDR3 DNA: TGTGCCAGCAGTCCGAGCGGGCTCTTTTACGAGCAGTACTTC
V gene: TRBV30; clone size: NA; D gene: TRBD1; J gene: TRBJ2-7; CDR3 protein: CAWSRQGGQEQYF; CDR3 DNA: TGTGCCTGGAGCCGACAGGGGGGGCAAGAGCAGTACTTC
V gene: TRBV6-5; clone size: NA; D gene: TRBD1; J gene: TRBJ1-1; CDR3 protein: CASTQGTGANTEAFF; CDR3 DNA: TGTGCCAGCACCCAAGGGACAGGCGCCAACACTGAAGCTTTCTTT
V gene: TRBV7-3; clone size: NA; D gene: NA; J gene: TRBJ2-6; CDR3 protein: CASSLIATGANVLTF; CDR3 DNA: TGTGCCAGCAGCTTAATTGCTACTGGGGCCAACGTCCTGACTTTC
V gene: TRBV11-3; clone size: NA; D gene: TRBD2; J gene: TRBJ2-7; CDR3 protein: CASTRLAGVEEQYF; CDR3 DNA: TGTGCCAGCACCCGACTAGCGGGAGTGGAGGAGCAGTACTTC
V gene: TRBV19; clone size: NA; D gene: TRBD2; J gene: TRBJ2-7; CDR3 protein: CASSILVAGASHEQYF; CDR3 DNA: TGTGCCAGTAGTATCTTAGTAGCGGGAGCATCGCACGAGCAGTACTTC
V gene: TRBV18; clone size: NA; D gene: TRBD1; J gene: TRBJ2-5; CDR3 protein: CASSPGTAKETQYF; CDR3 DNA: TGTGCCAGCTCACCCGGGACAGCCAAAGAGACCCAGTACTTC
V gene: TRBV11-2; clone size: NA; D gene: TRBD1; J gene: TRBJ2-4; CDR3 protein: CASSSRTGGNIQYF; CDR3 DNA: TGTGCCAGCAGCTCCCGGACAGGGGGAAACATTCAGTACTTC
V gene: TRBV3-1/TRBV3-2; clone size: NA; D gene: TRBD1; J gene: TRBJ2-6; CDR3 protein: CASSQTRGQGWSGANVLTF; CDR3 DNA: TGTGCCAGCAGCCAAACTCGCGGACAGGGCTGGTCTGGGGCCAACGTCCTGACTTTC
V gene: TRBV24-1; clone size: NA; D gene: NA; J gene: TRBJ2-1; CDR3 protein: CATSDLDTGNSYNEQFF; CDR3 DNA: TGTGCCACCAGTGATTTAGACACAGGAAACTCCTACAATGAGCAGTTCTTC
V gene: TRBV6-5; clone size: NA; D gene: NA; J gene: TRBJ1-2; CDR3 protein: CASSYQPQGYYGYTF; CDR3 DNA: TGTGCCAGCAGTTACCAGCCTCAGGGCTACTATGGCTACACCTTC
V gene: TRBV12-3/TRBV12-4; clone size: NA; D gene: NA; J gene: TRBJ1-2; CDR3 protein: CASYRESYGYTF; CDR3 DNA: TGTGCCAGCTACAGGGAGAGCTATGGCTACACCTTC